These 20 T cell receptor beta chains were sequenced from one sample in a study of post-analysis software for immune sequencing data. Study-wide results and caveats: TRBV5-6, TRBV5-1 and TRBV20-1 belonged to a set of about 5 TRBV segments that were more frequent in patients than controls.

Every TCR beta cDNA library bore unique molecular identifiers. TCRdb passed the PCR reads through MiXCR, listing each CDR3 protein once. Among more than 450,000 distinct CDR3 sequences listed, roughly 40% were seen once. Their specific antigens are unknown. The sample consisted of blood. All receptors come from a girl aged 10-17 years with multiple sclerosis.

This clonotype has a handful of counts. The V and J genes are TRBV3-1 and TRBJ2-5, with D possibly being TRBD2 (5 bases). V dropped 0 bases and J dropped 1 base, with 12 bases sitting between them. The CDR3 has 16 residues. Germline V gene data show CDR1 as LGHDT and CDR2 as YNNKEL (reference sequence). The CDR3 sequence: CASSQDTSGRQETQYF. For the CDR3, the DNA is TGTGCCAGCAGCCAAGATACCAGCGGACGCCAAGAGACCCAGTACTTC.

This clonotype has only a few counts. V and J are TRBV5-1 and TRBJ2-5, with D possibly being TRBD1 or TRBD2 (6 bases each). The CDR3 covers 14 residues. Germline CDR1 SGHRS, CDR2 YFSETQ. Trimming removed 4 bases at V and 5 bases at J, with 15 bases between. CDR3: CASSAGHAEETQYF. The CDR3, as DNA: TGCGCCAGCAGCGCGGGACATGCCGAGGAGACCCAGTACTTC.

The genes are TRBV3-1 and TRBJ2-7; 7 bases fit TRBD1. Germline V gene lookup returns CDR1 LGHDT and CDR2 YNNKEL (reference sequence). The CDR3 spans 16 residues. J lost 7 bases, V lost 0 bases, and 12 bases had no gene match. The CDR3, as DNA: TGTGCCAGCAGCCAAGACGGGACAGAATCTCAGGGGGAGCAGTACTTC. This codes for CASSQDGTESQGEQYF.

This clonotype showed up just once. This chain uses TRBV6-6 with TRBJ2-1, with TRBD1 matching 7 bases. Unmatched junction bases numbered 9, after V lost 8 bases and J lost 5 bases. The CDR3 is made up of 14 amino acids. Germline lookup yields CDR1 MNHNY and CDR2 SVGAGI (reference sequence). In DNA, the CDR3 is TGTGCCAGCCACGGACAGGTTGGCAACAATGAGCAGTTCTTC. Its protein product is CASHGQVGNNEQFF.

The rearrangement joins TRBV7-8 to TRBJ2-1; possible D gene TRBD1, 6 bases. Looked up from germline, CDR1 is SGHVS and CDR2 is FQNEAQ. Trimming stripped 2 bases from V and 2 bases from J, with 10 bases between. CDR3 length: 15 residues. The CDR3 spells CASSLWTDPYNEQFF. CDR3 DNA: TGTGCCAGCAGCTTATGGACAGATCCCTACAATGAGCAGTTCTTC. The variable domain in full, completed from reference TRBV7-8 and TRBJ2-1, reads GAGVSQSPRYKVAKRGQDVALRCDPISGHVSLFWYQQALGQGPEFLTYFQNEAQLDKSGLPSDRFFAERPEGSVSTLKIQRTQQEDSAVYLCASSLWTDPYNEQFFGPGTRLTVL.

This clonotype was seen at least ten times. At one end, the junction sequence differs from germline, possibly due to a read error. This chain connects TRBV5-1 to TRBJ2-3; D is ambiguous. Germline V gene sequence: CDR1 SGHRS, CDR2 YFSETQ. The CDR3 sequence is 12 residues long. CDR3 sequence: CASSLSTDTQYF. The CDR3 nucleotides are TGTGCCAGCAGCTTAAGCACAGATACGCAGTATTTT.

The CDR3 DNA reads TGTGCCAGCAGAAAGGCCCAGGGAGTCTATGGCTACACCTTC. Translating it yields CASRKAQGVYGYTF. The rearrangement uses TRBV2 and TRBJ1-2, with D possibly being TRBD1 (5 bases). CDR3 length equals 14 residues. Trimming took 6 bases from V and 4 from J, leaving 15 bases between them. Looked up from germline, CDR1 is SNHLY and CDR2 is FYNNEI.

In this sample, this clonotype turned up a few times. The chain recombines TRBV12-3 or TRBV12-4 with TRBJ2-1; 10 positions match TRBD2. Losses at the gene ends were 8 bases for V and 5 bases for J; bases not matched to a gene: 6. The CDR3 runs 14 residues. CDR3 region: CASAGTSVDNEQFF. Here the CDR3 DNA reads TGTGCCAGCGCCGGGACTAGCGTAGACAATGAGCAGTTCTTC.

This clonotype came up a few times. The rearrangement joins TRBV10-2 to TRBJ2-1; D is perhaps TRBD2 (6 bases). Germline CDR1 WSHSY, CDR2 SAAADI. V lost 7 bases and J 0 bases, leaving 10 bases between the germline ends. The CDR3 totals 14 residues. The CDR3 loop reads CASTMEGSYNEQFF. In DNA, the CDR3 is TGCGCCAGCACCATGGAGGGCTCCTACAATGAGCAGTTCTTC.

This rearrangement joins TRBV12-3 or TRBV12-4 to TRBJ2-7; D gene uncertain. CDR3 length: 13 amino acids. The V gene lost 2 bases and the J gene lost 3 bases, with 8 bases spanning the gap. The CDR3, as DNA: TGTGCCAGCAGTTTATGGGCCCTCTACGAGCAGTACTTC. Translated: CASSLWALYEQYF.

This clonotype was picked up many times. The chain has TRBV7-9 and TRBJ2-1, with 14 bases lining up with TRBD2. The CDR3 has 16 amino acids. CDR1 and CDR2 from the germline V gene are SEHNR and FQNEAQ (reference sequence). V shed 1 base, J shed 4 bases, and the junction held 0 bases outside the gene matches. The CDR3 DNA is TGTGCCAGCAGCTTAGGGACTAGCGGGGGGTACAATGAGCAGTTCTTC. As protein: CASSLGTSGGYNEQFF.

This rearrangement joins TRBV20-1 to TRBJ2-2; D is perhaps TRBD2 (5 bases). Trimming took off 1 base at V and 5 bases at J, with 11 bases between the two ends. The germline CDR1 and CDR2 sequences are DFQATT and SNEGSKA (reference sequence). The CDR3 has 14 amino acids. Here the CDR3 reads CSARAERSTGELFF. The CDR3 DNA is TGCAGTGCTAGAGCGGAGCGGTCTACCGGGGAGCTGTTTTTT.

This sequence joins TRBV7-2 and TRBJ1-2; TRBD1 is a possible D gene (5 bases). Germline CDR1 and CDR2: SGHTA and FQGNSA. The CDR3 spans 14 residues. Trimming removed 7 bases at V and 5 bases at J, with 17 bases between. The CDR3 spells CASTATERGYGYTF. CDR3 nucleotide sequence: TGTGCCAGCACCGCGACAGAGAGAGGATATGGCTACACCTTC. Drawing the rest from reference TRBV7-2 and TRBJ1-2, the complete variable domain is GAGVSQSPSNKVTEKGKDVELRCDPISGHTALYWYRQSLGQGLEFLIYFQGNSAPDKSGLPSDRFSAERTGGSVSTLTIQRTQQEDSAVYLCASTATERGYGYTFGSGTRLTVV.

On this clonotype: A much larger clone differs from this one at a single base, so this may be a read error. The genes are TRBV10-3 and TRBJ1-2, with D uncertain. The CDR3 runs 16 residues. The germline V gene encodes CDR1 ENHRY and CDR2 SYGVKD. The CDR3 DNA follows: TGTACCATCAGTGCTGAGACCCTAAGTGTTAACTATGGCTACACCTTC. This translates into CTISAETLSVNYGYTF.

This chain links TRBV21-1 with TRBJ2-3; TRBD1, the table's D call, lacks a check against the DNA. TRBV21-1 is a pseudogene segment. This CDR3 is 17 amino acids long. In nucleotides, the CDR3 is TGTGCCAGCAGCAAAGCCGGGACGCCACCTCGCACAGATACGCAGTATTTT. Residues: CASSKAGTPPRTDTQYF.

This chain uses TRBV3-1 with TRBJ2-2, with TRBD1 matching over 8 bases. V was pared by 1 base and J by 1 base, with 2 bases of the junction left unmatched. The CDR3 sequence is 16 residues long. The germline V gene has CDR1 LGHDT and CDR2 YNNKEL (reference sequence). The CDR3 here is CASSQGGQGNTGELFF. CDR3 nucleotides: TGTGCCAGCAGCCAAGGCGGACAGGGGAACACCGGGGAGCTGTTTTTT.

In this sample, this clonotype turned up a few times. V and J are TRBV20-1 and TRBJ2-4; no clear D. The J call may be wrong; the DNA end is better matched by TRBJ2-5. CDR1 and CDR2 (germline): DFQATT, SNEGSKA (reference sequence). This CDR3 has 14 amino acids. CDR3 nucleotides: TGCAGTGCTAGAGATTGGGCAGCAAAAGAGACCCAGTACTTC. Its translation is CSARDWAAKETQYF.

In its sample, this clonotype was seen once. The CDR3 carries no conserved terminal phenylalanine or tryptophan, so it likely arises from a read error. The V call is TRBV29-1, the J call TRBJ2-7; 9 nucleotides agree with TRBD2. V lost 2 bases to trimming and J lost 5 bases; unmatched junction nucleotides: 7. The CDR3 length is 14 residues. Germline V gene lookup returns CDR1 SQVTM and CDR2 ANQGSEA. CDR3 nucleotides: TGCAGCGTTGAAAGAGCGGGGGGTGGAAACGAGCAGTACCTC. Protein: CSVERAGGGNEQYL.

The chain combines TRBV28 with TRBJ2-7; D is perhaps TRBD1 (5 bases). This CDR3 contains 14 residues. Trimming removed 1 base at V and 1 base at J, with 8 bases between. CDR1 and CDR2 from the germline V gene are MDHEN and SYDVKM. The chain's CDR3 is CASSLSGKSYEQYV. In DNA form, the CDR3 reads TGTGCCAGCAGTTTATCAGGGAAATCCTACGAGCAGTACGTC.

This clonotype has just a few counts. The J gene is TRBJ1-2, the V gene TRBV2; D ambiguous. The V gene lost 1 base and the J gene lost 0 bases, with 12 bases spanning the gap. The CDR3 is made up of 16 amino acids. Per germline, CDR1 SNHLY and CDR2 FYNNEI. DNA of the CDR3: TGTGCCAGCAGTGAAGATGGCAGGACCACTAACTATGGCTACACCTTC. Protein: CASSEDGRTTNYGYTF. The full variable domain, rest sourced from reference TRBV2 and TRBJ1-2, is EPEVTQTPSHQVTQMGQEVILRCVPISNHLYFYWYRQILGQKVEFLVSFYNNEISEKSEIFDDQFSVERPDGSNFTLKIRSTKLEDSAMYFCASSEDGRTTNYGYTFGSGTRLTVV.